This T cell receptor (beta chain) stems from a study of Tregs in tolerant kidney transplant recipients. Study-level findings and limits: Findings come from small patient numbers and require larger validation. Expanding Tregs on activated donor B cells appeared to best identify donor-specific TCRbeta clones.

Repertoires were generated with immunoSEQ multiplex PCR, while TCRdb's copy carries only in-frame clones and drops some. This sample has around 120,000 clones; roughly nine tenths occur once, and the top ten carry around 0.58%. Unstimulated regulatory T cells (CD4+CD25+CD127-), CD4+CD25- non-regulatory cells, CD4 and CD8 cells were FACS-sorted from thawed PBMCs. On this clone itself: What it binds is not known.

This CDR3 contains 14 residues. The V end lost 5 bases, the J end lost 3 bases, and 11 bases lay between the germline ends. CDR1 SGHDN and CDR2 FVKESK come from the germline V gene. The clonotype comes from a human donor in good health. This rearrangement joins TRBV14 to TRBJ2-1, with D maybe TRBD1 (5 bases). The source material was CD4+ T cells from blood. The CDR3 bases are TGTGCCAGCAGCTACGGCCAGGGCTACAATGAGCAGTTCTTC. Amino acids: CASSYGQGYNEQFF.